This passage covers 18 T cell receptor beta chains from one sample sequenced in a study of CD8 T cells in Susac syndrome. Random hexamers were used to reverse transcribe the RNA input (about 0.5 to 1 ug). TCRdb re-analysed the immunoSEQ multiplex PCR reads in MiXCR, keeping a single row per CDR3 protein. The sample shows tens of thousands of distinct CDR3 sequences, approximately 93% of them seen only once. Sample: CD8+ T cells from PBMCs. These receptors originate from a human donor with Susac syndrome.

A few counts support this clonotype. DNA for the CDR3: TGTGCCAGCAGCTTAGGCGGGACAGGGGACTACGAGCAGTACTTC. This sequence encodes CASSLGGTGDYEQYF. The rearrangement uses TRBV7-8 and TRBJ2-7, with TRBD1 matching over 10 bases. The CDR3 has 15 amino acids. Germline loops: CDR1 SGHVS, CDR2 FQNEAQ. The ends lost 1 base at V and 3 bases at J; junction bases unmatched: 3.

This chain joins TRBV3-1 and TRBJ1-3; D call uncertain. Trimming took off 2 bases at V and 2 bases at J, with 13 bases between the two ends. The CDR3 sequence is 16 residues long. Germline V gives CDR1 LGHDT, CDR2 YNNKEL (reference sequence). The chain's CDR3 is CASSQSETRPGNTIYF. The CDR3 DNA follows: TGTGCCAGCAGCCAATCGGAAACCCGACCTGGAAACACCATATATTTT.

The chain combines TRBV7-2 with TRBJ1-2; D gene uncertain. The length of the CDR3 is 14 residues. Germline CDR1 is SGHTA and CDR2 is FQGNSA. V dropped 1 base and J dropped 1 base, with 7 bases sitting between them. CDR3 region: CASSLDPVNYGYTF. The CDR3 DNA reads as TGTGCCAGCAGCTTAGATCCCGTTAACTATGGCTACACCTTC. The whole variable domain, filled in from reference TRBV7-2 and TRBJ1-2, reads GAGVSQSPSNKVTEKGKDVELRCDPISGHTALYWYRQSLGQGLEFLIYFQGNSAPDKSGLPSDRFSAERTGGSVSTLTIQRTQQEDSAVYLCASSLDPVNYGYTFGSGTRLTVV.

The chain joins TRBV2 to TRBJ1-4, with D uncertain. Per germline, CDR1 SNHLY and CDR2 FYNNEI. The CDR3 covers 12 residues. V lost 7 bases to trimming and J lost 5 bases, with 8 bases between them. CDR3 loop: CASKTPNEKLFF. The CDR3 DNA reads TGTGCCAGCAAAACACCGAATGAAAAACTGTTTTTT.

V is TRBV2 and J is TRBJ2-7, with 7 positions matching TRBD1. The length of the CDR3 is 13 residues. The germline gives CDR1 SNHLY, CDR2 FYNNEI. Germline trimming cut 6 bases from V and 4 bases from J; bases unmatched to any gene: 6. This CDR3 is CASSGQAGYEQYF. CDR3 in DNA: TGTGCCAGCAGCGGACAGGCTGGTTACGAGCAGTACTTC.

In its sample, this clonotype was seen once. The chain carries TRBV20-1 and TRBJ1-1; 9 bases line up with TRBD1. Looked up from germline, CDR1 is DFQATT and CDR2 is SNEGSKA (reference sequence). This CDR3 comprises 15 residues. Germline trimming cut 3 bases from V and 5 bases from J; bases unmatched to any gene: 10. CDR3 region: CSARDLTGGKTEAFF. Written as DNA, the CDR3 is TGCAGTGCTAGGGATCTCACAGGGGGCAAAACTGAAGCTTTCTTT.

V gene TRBV6-5 combines with J gene TRBJ2-7; no clear D. This CDR3 comprises 15 residues. The germline gives CDR1 MNHEY, CDR2 SVGAGI. The germline V and J ends were trimmed by 4 bases and 3 bases, with 16 bases remaining between them. CDR3: CASSLTKPLRYEQYF. As DNA, the CDR3 is TGTGCCAGCAGTTTAACCAAACCACTACGCTACGAGCAGTACTTC.

The chain recombines TRBV4-1 with TRBJ2-2, with 9 positions matching TRBD1. CDR3 length: 17 residues. CDR1 MGHRA and CDR2 YSYEKL come from the germline V gene. V dropped 0 bases and J dropped 7; count of bases not matched to a gene: 9. This CDR3 is CASSQEQGQGSGGELFF. The DNA for the CDR3 is TGCGCCAGCAGCCAAGAGCAGGGACAGGGTTCTGGCGGGGAGCTGTTTTTT.

The genes are TRBV5-1 and TRBJ2-2; 11 bases are a match to TRBD2. The CDR3 is 15 residues long. J was trimmed by 4 bases and V by 4 bases; bases with no gene match: 3. Germline loops: CDR1 SGHRS, CDR2 YFSETQ. CDR3 sequence reads: CASSTSGSSTGELFF. DNA for the CDR3: TGCGCCAGCAGCACTAGCGGGAGTAGCACCGGGGAGCTGTTTTTT.

The chain links TRBV7-6 to TRBJ2-3; 11 bases are shared with TRBD2. CDR3 length: 19 amino acids. The germline V gene encodes CDR1 SGHVS and CDR2 FNYEAQ. Trimming cost V 1 base and J 2 bases; bases outside gene matches: 11. Here the CDR3 DNA reads TGTGCCAGCAGCTTAGAAAGTGGGCTAGCGGGGGGTACCACAGATACGCAGTATTTT. Its translation: CASSLESGLAGGTTDTQYF. The whole variable domain, remainder taken from reference TRBV7-6 and TRBJ2-3, is GAGVSQSPRYKVTKRGQDVALRCDPISGHVSLYWYRQALGQGPEFLTYFNYEAQQDKSGLPNDRFSAERPEGSISTLTIQRTEQRDSAMYRCASSLESGLAGGTTDTQYFGPGTRLTVL.

This chain links TRBV2 with TRBJ2-7, with TRBD2 identical over 13 bases. The CDR3 is 17 amino acids. CDR1 is SNHLY, CDR2 FYNNEI, per germline. V was pared by 6 bases and J by 0 bases, with 8 bases of the junction left unmatched. The CDR3 reads CASRRGTSGAFSYEQYF. For the CDR3, the DNA is TGTGCCAGCAGACGAGGGACTAGCGGGGCTTTCTCCTACGAGCAGTACTTC.

The CDR3 region is CASSYSADNEQFF. The CDR3 nucleotides read TGTGCCAGCAGTTACTCGGCCGACAATGAGCAGTTCTTC. The chain combines TRBV6-2 or TRBV6-3 with TRBJ2-1; D is unclear. The CDR3 extends over 13 amino acids. The V and J ends lost 0 bases and 5 bases respectively, with 5 bases between them. Germline V gene data show CDR1 as MNHEY and CDR2 as SVGEGT.

The chain has TRBV6-5 and TRBJ2-1, with D perhaps matching TRBD2 (7 bases). The germline gives CDR1 MNHEY, CDR2 SVGAGI. This CDR3 spans 14 amino acids. V lost 2 bases and J lost 12, with 17 bases in between. CDR3 in DNA: TGTGCCAGCAGTTACCTGGGGGGGCCAATCGGGCAGTTCTTC. As protein: CASSYLGGPIGQFF.

The rearrangement uses TRBV10-3 and TRBJ1-2; D not certain. The CDR3 totals 12 residues. V lost 4 bases to trimming and J lost 4 bases, with 7 bases between them. Germline loops: CDR1 ENHRY, CDR2 SYGVKD. In nucleotides, the CDR3 is TGTGCCATCAGTGGTGGCAGCTATGGCTACACCTTC. Translating it yields CAISGGSYGYTF.

Here the CDR3 reads CASIPSGGYNEQFF. The DNA for the CDR3 is TGTGCCAGTATTCCTAGCGGGGGATACAATGAGCAGTTCTTC. J is TRBJ2-1 and V is TRBV19; 10 bases are a match to TRBD2. V was clipped by 7 bases and J by 4 bases; unmatched bases: 4. CDR3 length: 14 amino acids. Per germline, CDR1 LNHDA and CDR2 SQIVND (reference sequence).

The chain couples TRBV19 to TRBJ1-5; weak D call: TRBD1 (5 bases). This CDR3 has 14 residues. V dropped 7 bases and J dropped 0 bases, with 10 bases sitting between them. CDR1 is LNHDA, CDR2 SQIVND, per germline (reference sequence). For the CDR3, the DNA is TGTGCCAGTATTAGGGACGGTAGCAATCAGCCCCAGCATTTT. As protein: CASIRDGSNQPQHF.

This clonotype was seen a few times. This sequence joins TRBV29-1 and TRBJ2-1, with a weak D call TRBD2 (5 bases). The CDR3 is 13 residues long. V was clipped by 3 bases and J by 6 bases, with 12 bases between them. Germline values: CDR1 SQVTM, CDR2 ANQGSEA. The DNA for the CDR3 is TGCAGCGTTGACGGTTCGGGATCCAATGAGCAGTTCTTC. Translating it yields CSVDGSGSNEQFF.

The chain links TRBV11-2 to TRBJ2-2; 10 bases match TRBD2. Germline CDR1 reads SGHAT; CDR2 reads FQNNGV. The J segment lost 4 bases and the V segment lost 6 bases, leaving 8 bases of the junction unmatched. The CDR3 has 16 amino acids. The CDR3 DNA follows: TGTGCCAGCAGGCCTCTAGCGGGGGCTAGCACCGGGGAGCTGTTTTTT. Protein: CASRPLAGASTGELFF.